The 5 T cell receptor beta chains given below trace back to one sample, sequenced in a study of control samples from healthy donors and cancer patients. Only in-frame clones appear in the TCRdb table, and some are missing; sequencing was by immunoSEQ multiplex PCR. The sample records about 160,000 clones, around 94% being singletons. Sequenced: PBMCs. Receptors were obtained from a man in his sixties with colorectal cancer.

CDR3 loop: CASSADRVDPHQHF. In DNA form, the CDR3 reads TGTGCCAGTAGTGCCGACAGGGTGGACCCCCACCAGCATTTT. V is TRBV19 and J is TRBJ1-5; TRBD1 matches 7 bases. Losses at the gene ends were 5 bases for V and 12 bases for J; bases not matched to a gene: 13. The CDR3 loop spans 14 amino acids. Germline CDR1 LNHDA, CDR2 SQIVND (reference sequence).

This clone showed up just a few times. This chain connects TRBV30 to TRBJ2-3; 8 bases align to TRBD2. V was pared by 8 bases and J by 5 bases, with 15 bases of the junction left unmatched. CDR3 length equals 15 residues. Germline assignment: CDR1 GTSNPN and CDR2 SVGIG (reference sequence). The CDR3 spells CAHDTTGGQGDTQYF. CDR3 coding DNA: TGTGCCCACGATACGACGGGGGGGCAAGGAGATACGCAGTATTTT.

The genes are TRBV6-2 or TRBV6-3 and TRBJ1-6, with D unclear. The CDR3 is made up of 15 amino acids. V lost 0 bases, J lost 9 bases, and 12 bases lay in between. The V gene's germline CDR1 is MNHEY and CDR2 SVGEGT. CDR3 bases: TGTGCCAGCAGTTACTCGACGCCGAGGGTTTCACCCCTCCACTTT. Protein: CASSYSTPRVSPLHF.

CDR3 amino acids: CSVVYQGRKTEAFF. CDR3 bases: TGCAGCGTTGTGTATCAGGGGAGAAAGACTGAAGCTTTCTTT. The chain combines TRBV29-1 with TRBJ1-1, with a tentative D call TRBD1 (6 bases). Per the germline V gene, CDR1 is SQVTM and CDR2 is ANQGSEA. The CDR3 has 14 residues. Trimming removed 4 bases from V and 5 bases from J, with 17 bases in between.

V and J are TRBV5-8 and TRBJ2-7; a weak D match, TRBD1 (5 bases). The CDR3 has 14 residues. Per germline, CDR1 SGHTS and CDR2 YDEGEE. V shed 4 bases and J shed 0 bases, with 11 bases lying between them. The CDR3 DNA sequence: TGTGCCAGCAGCGCCCCAGGGTCCTCCTACGAGCAGTACTTC. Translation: CASSAPGSSYEQYF.